This is a list of T cell receptor beta chains from one sample in a study of blood T cell repertoires in COVID-19. The repertoire was sequenced with immunoSEQ multiplex PCR; TCRdb's copy has only in-frame clones and lacks some. The data show under 350,000 clones, with just over 85% seen just once and approximately 4.6% held by the top ten. What was sequenced was PBMCs or T cells enriched from blood (not recorded which). Receptors originate from a woman aged 40-49 years with acute COVID-19. Each CDR3 is given with its conserved first and last residue. The D gene is left open where the match is weak. Size values are once, few and many counts, or a class for expanded clones, and some rows have none.

TRBV27	TRBJ2-7	TRBD2	NA	CASNRRIGTSSYEQYF	TGTGCCAGCAATCGACGAATCGGGACTAGCTCCTACGAGCAGTACTTC
TRBV1	TRBJ1-1	NA	NA	CTSSQQDLGPTGQGVIDEAFF	TGCACCAGCAGCCAACAAGATCTAGGACCTACGGGACAGGGGGTAATCGATGAAGCTTTCTTT
TRBV19	TRBJ2-2	TRBD2	few	CASQTTSGSLRVTGELFF	TGTGCCAGCCAGACGACTAGCGGGAGTTTGCGCGTCACCGGGGAGCTGTTTTTT
TRBV18	TRBJ1-1	NA	NA	CASSPLRAQNTEAFF	TGTGCCAGCTCACCTCTCAGGGCCCAGAACACTGAAGCTTTCTTT
TRBV19	TRBJ1-5	NA	NA	CASSTQNSNQPQHF	TGTGCCAGTAGTACACAGAATAGCAATCAGCCCCAGCATTTT
TRBV11-2	TRBJ2-1	NA	NA	CASSLQSGGHEQFF	TGTGCCAGCAGCTTGCAAAGTGGGGGCCATGAGCAGTTCTTC
TRBV7-8	TRBJ2-7	TRBD1	NA	CASSLGTVPYEQYF	TGTGCCAGCAGCCTCGGGACAGTCCCCTACGAGCAGTACTTC
TRBV6-2/TRBV6-3	TRBJ2-1	NA	few	CASSYSSGINYNEQFF	TGTGCCAGCAGTTACTCGTCCGGGATTAACTACAATGAGCAGTTCTTC
TRBV7-2	TRBJ2-1	NA	NA	CASSLAPQGYNEQFF	TGTGCCAGCAGCTTAGCGCCCCAGGGCTACAATGAGCAGTTCTTC
TRBV4-3	TRBJ2-1	NA	NA	CASSQEVALAVGEQFF	TGCGCCAGCAGCCAAGAAGTGGCACTAGCTGTGGGTGAGCAGTTCTTC
TRBV6-2/TRBV6-3	TRBJ2-5	TRBD2	NA	CASSYLPTLHSSGSETQYF	TGTGCCAGCAGTTACTTACCTACACTTCATTCTAGCGGGAGCGAGACCCAGTACTTC
TRBV15	TRBJ2-5	TRBD2	NA	CATNAGTSWFADQETQYF	TGTGCCACTAATGCCGGGACTAGTTGGTTCGCGGATCAAGAGACCCAGTACTTC
TRBV10-3	TRBJ2-1	TRBD2	NA	CAINRGGLAGVGNEQFF	TGTGCCATCAATCGGGGGGGGCTAGCGGGAGTTGGGAATGAGCAGTTCTTC
TRBV5-1	TRBJ1-2	TRBD1	NA	CASSIQGADSYGYTF	TGCGCCAGCAGCATACAGGGGGCGGATTCCTATGGCTACACCTTC
TRBV6-6	TRBJ2-2	TRBD1	NA	CASSPMGQGFSTGELFF	TGTGCCAGCAGTCCAATGGGACAGGGTTTCAGCACCGGGGAGCTGTTTTTT
TRBV9	TRBJ2-7	TRBD1	NA	CASAGTGGTYEQYF	TGTGCCAGCGCCGGGACAGGGGGTACCTACGAGCAGTACTTC
TRBV7-9	TRBJ1-3	NA	NA	CASRSDRSGNTIYF	TGTGCCAGCAGATCGGACAGATCAGGAAACACCATATATTTT
TRBV2	TRBJ2-7	TRBD2	NA	CASSALTGTSSYEQYF	TGTGCCAGCAGTGCACTTACCGGGACTAGCTCCTACGAGCAGTACTTC
TRBV18	TRBJ1-1	TRBD1	once	CASSPGTGVGSSAEAFF	TGTGCCAGCTCACCCGGGACAGGGGTTGGTTCAAGCGCTGAAGCTTTCTTT
TRBV3-1/TRBV3-2	TRBJ1-2	NA	NA	CASSQQNYGYTF	TGTGCCAGCAGCCAACAGAACTATGGCTACACCTTC
TRBV6-2/TRBV6-3	TRBJ1-4	NA	NA	CASSYVGLGEKLFF	TGTGCCAGCAGTTATGTGGGGCTCGGTGAAAAACTGTTTTTT
TRBV9	TRBJ2-3	NA	NA	CASSVWVTGTDTQYF	TGTGCCAGCAGCGTATGGGTTACGGGGACAGATACGCAGTATTTT
TRBV11-2	TRBJ2-5	NA	NA	CASSPSRGKETQYF	TGTGCCAGCAGCCCTAGCAGGGGCAAAGAGACCCAGTACTTC
TRBV4-3	TRBJ2-1	TRBD2	NA	CASSRAGGYNEQFF	TGCGCCAGCAGCCGAGCGGGGGGTTACAATGAGCAGTTCTTC